This TCR beta chain originates from a study of cytomegalovirus exposure and HLA in healthy donors. The PCR ran on 60 Vbeta and 13 Jbeta primers. The method was immunoSEQ multiplex PCR; TCRdb's version includes in-frame clones alone and lacks a portion of them. Here the sample spans roughly 220,000 clones, more than 60% being singletons. The CDR3 consists of 16 residues. CDR1 and CDR2 from the germline V gene are LGHNA and YNFKEQ. V dropped 2 bases and J dropped 4 bases, with 17 bases sitting between them. The chain links TRBV4-2 to TRBJ1-1, with D maybe TRBD1 (5 bases). The sample was PBMCs. The receptor was derived from a woman under 40 in good health and CMV-seronegative. CDR3: CASSQLTGDWGTEAFF. For the CDR3, the DNA is TGTGCCAGCAGCCAACTGACGGGGGATTGGGGCACTGAAGCTTTCTTT.